Here is one T cell receptor (beta chain) with its context. Its antigen is still unknown. These data originate in a study of OX40 agonist ivuxolimab in advanced cancers. Germline CDR1 is SQVTM and CDR2 is ANQGSEA. V lost 4 bases and J 5 bases, leaving 12 bases between the germline ends. The CDR3 has 12 residues. Study findings and constraints: Certain nonresponding patients likewise had low normalized T-cell clonal expansion. Mean expanded clone counts were higher in CD8+ than CD4+ T cells.

Only in-frame clones appear in the TCRdb table, and some are missing; sequencing was by immunoSEQ multiplex PCR. Found here are 70,000 to 95,000 clones, 94% of them singletons; the top ten hold about 2.6%. The chain is built from TRBV29-1 and TRBJ2-7; TRBD1 is a possible D gene (6 bases). This TCR derives from an adult with an advanced solid tumor such as melanoma, head and neck, liver or kidney cancer. The sequenced sample was CD4+ or CD8+ T cells sorted from blood, obtained in a trial of the OX40 agonist ivuxolimab. CDR3 in amino acids: CSVVAGDHEQYF. CDR3 nucleotides: TGCAGCGTTGTGGCAGGGGATCACGAGCAGTACTTC.